One sample yielded the 28 T cell receptor beta chains listed below, sequenced in a study of blood T cell repertoires in COVID-19. Clones were read by immunoSEQ multiplex PCR, and TCRdb kept only the in-frame ones, dropping some. Here the sample spans 95,000 to 150,000 clones, about 83% being singletons. Sequencing used PBMCs or T cells enriched from blood (not recorded which). The receptor source for this set is a woman in her thirties who had recovered from COVID-19.

The chain carries TRBV3-1 (or the pseudogene TRBV3-2) and TRBJ1-5; D not certain. The CDR3 totals 15 residues. V gave up 1 base and J gave up 4 bases, with 11 bases separating them. Looked up from germline, CDR1 is LGHDT and CDR2 is YNNKEL (reference sequence). The CDR3 region has the DNA TGTGCCAGCAGCCAAGGTACCGAGACAAATCAGCCCCAGCATTTT. This sequence encodes CASSQGTETNQPQHF.

Only one count was recorded for this clone. V is TRBV7-6 and J is TRBJ1-3; 9 bases align to TRBD1. The junction had 4 bases not matched to a gene; V was cut back by 5 bases and J by 2 bases. The CDR3 has 15 residues. The germline V gene encodes CDR1 SGHVS and CDR2 FNYEAQ. The CDR3 DNA sequence: TGTGCCAGCAGCGGATACAGGGGGCCTGGAAACACCATATATTTT. Translation: CASSGYRGPGNTIYF.

This chain connects TRBV3-1 (or the pseudogene TRBV3-2) to TRBJ1-2; D might be TRBD1 (6 bases). Germline CDR1 and CDR2: LGHDT and YNNKEL (reference sequence). V was trimmed by 4 bases and J by 6 bases, leaving 21 bases between them. There are 16 residues in the CDR3. The CDR3 reads CASSLTFNPGDNGYTF. In DNA, the CDR3 is TGTGCCAGCAGCCTCACCTTTAACCCAGGGGATAATGGCTACACCTTC.

The CDR3 bases are TGTGCCACCAGTGAGCCGCGGCAATCCAATGAGCAGTTCTTC. Translating gives CATSEPRQSNEQFF. The rearrangement links TRBV24-1 to TRBJ2-1; D is uncertain. Trimming pared 4 bases from V and 6 bases from J, leaving 12 bases between. The CDR3 is 14 amino acids. The germline V gene encodes CDR1 KGHDR and CDR2 SFDVKD.

The V call is TRBV9, the J call TRBJ1-3, with unresolved D. The germline V and J ends were trimmed by 0 bases and 3 bases, with 13 bases remaining between them. Germline V CDR1 and CDR2: SGDLS, YYNGEE. The length of the CDR3 is 16 residues. The CDR3 DNA sequence: TGTGCCAGCAGCGTAGGAAGCAGGATCGATGGAAACACCATATATTTT. As protein: CASSVGSRIDGNTIYF.

The chain is built from TRBV6-5 and TRBJ2-2; a possible D gene is TRBD1 (5 bases). Trimming removed 4 bases from V and 0 bases from J, with 9 bases in between. The CDR3 loop spans 15 amino acids. In germline, CDR1 is MNHEY, CDR2 SVGAGI. CDR3 in DNA: TGTGCCAGCAGTTCGGACACCTCGAACACCGGGGAGCTGTTTTTT. Protein: CASSSDTSNTGELFF.

The chain is built from TRBV19 and TRBJ1-5, with D perhaps TRBD1 (5 bases). The V end lost 8 bases, the J end lost 4 bases, and 15 bases lay between the germline ends. CDR1 is LNHDA and CDR2 is SQIVND in the germline V gene (reference sequence). The CDR3 has 14 amino acids. CDR3: CASVGRGDNQPQHF. CDR3 nucleotides: TGTGCCAGTGTAGGGAGGGGTGATAATCAGCCCCAGCATTTT.

The rearrangement links TRBV5-1 to TRBJ2-1; D is unresolved. Trimming took 1 base from V and 0 from J, leaving 8 bases between them. From germline, CDR1 is SGHRS and CDR2 YFSETQ. This CDR3 has 15 residues. The CDR3 protein is CASSLMASSYNEQFF. The DNA of the CDR3 is TGCGCCAGCAGCTTGATGGCCAGCTCCTACAATGAGCAGTTCTTC.

The chain recombines TRBV2 with TRBJ1-6; the D gene is possibly TRBD1 (5 bases). The germline gives CDR1 SNHLY, CDR2 FYNNEI. The CDR3 is 16 amino acids. The V gene lost 4 bases and the J gene lost 0 bases, with 10 bases spanning the gap. CDR3 sequence: CASSVGGSSYNSPLHF. The CDR3, as DNA: TGTGCCAGCAGTGTCGGGGGGAGCTCCTATAATTCACCCCTCCACTTT.

The chain is built from TRBV5-4 and TRBJ2-7; 8 bases line up with TRBD2. CDR1 is SGHNT, CDR2 YYREEE, per germline (reference sequence). The CDR3 extends over 14 amino acids. V lost 4 bases and J lost 0; bases outside the gene matches: 3. The CDR3 sequence is CASSPGGSSYEQYF. The CDR3 nucleotides are TGTGCCAGCAGCCCGGGGGGGAGCTCCTACGAGCAGTACTTC.

This chain connects TRBV7-3 to TRBJ2-1, with TRBD2 matching over 7 bases. V shed 5 bases, J shed 3 bases, and the junction held 4 bases outside the gene matches. Per germline, CDR1 SGHTA and CDR2 FQGTGA. This CDR3 spans 14 amino acids. CDR3 amino acids: CASSAGGGYNEQFF. The CDR3 nucleotides read TGTGCCAGCAGCGCAGGCGGGGGCTACAATGAGCAGTTCTTC.

In DNA, the CDR3 is TGTGCCAGTATGGGGGCGGGTCACACTGAAGCTTTCTTT. Its translation is CASMGAGHTEAFF. The chain has TRBV19 and TRBJ1-1, with TRBD1 as a possible D gene (6 bases). This CDR3 has 13 amino acids. Germline V gene sequence: CDR1 LNHDA, CDR2 SQIVND (reference sequence). V was cut by 7 bases and J by 3 bases, with 12 bases left in between.

This chain connects TRBV4-2 to TRBJ2-7; 9 bases fit TRBD2. The CDR3 loop spans 15 amino acids. Germline V gene lookup returns CDR1 LGHNA and CDR2 YNFKEQ. V trimming: 4 bases; J trimming: 2 bases; junction bases outside the gene matches: 6. This chain's CDR3 is CASSPGTSIPYEQYF. In DNA form, the CDR3 reads TGTGCCAGCAGCCCGGGGACTAGCATACCCTACGAGCAGTACTTC.

This chain joins TRBV27 and TRBJ2-1, with D unresolved. The CDR3 spans 12 residues. Germline V gene data show CDR1 as MNHEY and CDR2 as SMNVEV (reference sequence). Trimming stripped 0 bases from V and 7 bases from J, with 4 bases between. The CDR3 DNA reads TGTGCCAGCAGTTTATCTCCGAATGAGCAGTTCTTC. Encoded protein: CASSLSPNEQFF.

This clone showed up just a few times. The chain couples TRBV6-2 or TRBV6-3 to TRBJ1-1; no reliable D call. Trimming stripped 0 bases from V and 8 bases from J, with 7 bases between. The germline V gene encodes CDR1 MNHEY and CDR2 SVGEGT. The CDR3 is made up of 12 amino acids. The CDR3 is CASSYSLAEAFF. Here the CDR3 DNA reads TGTGCCAGCAGTTACTCGTTGGCCGAAGCTTTCTTT.

V is TRBV27 and J is TRBJ2-2; TRBD1 matches 9 bases. Germline V gene data show CDR1 as MNHEY and CDR2 as SMNVEV (reference sequence). The trim removed 5 bases at V and 3 bases at J, leaving 10 bases unmatched. The CDR3 runs 17 residues. Written as DNA, the CDR3 is TGTGCCAGCAGTAATTCCGCCGGGACAGGGTACACCGGGGAGCTGTTTTTT. Translating it yields CASSNSAGTGYTGELFF.

The V gene is TRBV4-1, the J gene TRBJ2-7, with 9 nucleotides matching TRBD2. The CDR3 spans 17 residues. The V and J ends lost 0 bases and 6 bases, in that order; junction bases with no gene match: 12. Germline V CDR1 and CDR2: MGHRA, YSYEKL. The CDR3 nucleotides read TGCGCCAGCAGCCAAGATCAAGGTAGCGGGAGTGCGGGCGAGCAGTACTTC. Translating gives CASSQDQGSGSAGEQYF.

This clone appeared a few times. This chain's CDR3 is CASSTGTENNQPQHF. The CDR3 coding sequence is TGTGCCAGCAGCACCGGGACAGAGAACAATCAGCCCCAGCATTTT. V usage is TRBV6-6 and J usage is TRBJ1-5, with 7 bases fitting TRBD1. CDR3 length: 15 residues. Per the germline V gene, CDR1 is MNHNY and CDR2 is SVGAGI (reference sequence). V lost 6 bases, J lost 3 bases, and 8 bases stayed unmatched.

The V call is TRBV18, the J call TRBJ1-2; D ambiguous. V lost 3 bases and J lost 5, with 10 bases in between. The CDR3 contains 13 residues. Germline lookup yields CDR1 KGHSH and CDR2 LQKENI. The CDR3 bases are TGTGCCAGCTCACCGGAGGGTTATTATGGCTACACCTTC. Its protein product is CASSPEGYYGYTF.

The rearrangement uses TRBV29-1 and TRBJ2-5; 8 positions agree with TRBD1. Per the germline V gene, CDR1 is SQVTM and CDR2 is ANQGSEA. This CDR3 is 12 amino acids long. V lost 7 bases, J lost 4 bases, and 5 bases stayed unmatched. The CDR3 protein is CSGGQGGETQYF. DNA of the CDR3: TGCAGCGGAGGACAGGGCGGAGAGACCCAGTACTTC.

The rearrangement joins TRBV6-5 to TRBJ1-5; no clear D gene. V shed 1 base and J shed 0 bases, with 10 bases lying between them. There are 16 residues in the CDR3. Looked up from germline, CDR1 is MNHEY and CDR2 is SVGAGI. This CDR3 reads CASSYLRQHSNQPQHF. The DNA of the CDR3 is TGTGCCAGCAGTTACTTGAGGCAGCATAGCAATCAGCCCCAGCATTTT.

DNA of the CDR3: TGTGCCTGGAGAAGACACCCGAACACTGAAGCTTTCTTT. Translation gives CAWRRHPNTEAFF. The chain recombines TRBV30 with TRBJ1-1; no clear D gene. Germline CDR1 is GTSNPN and CDR2 is SVGIG (reference sequence). V dropped 3 bases and J dropped 1 base, with 9 bases sitting between them. CDR3 length: 13 residues.

This rearrangement joins TRBV18 to TRBJ1-1; possibly TRBD1 for D (6 bases). The CDR3 totals 16 residues. CDR1 and CDR2 from the germline V gene are KGHSH and LQKENI. Trimming removed 0 bases at V and 2 bases at J, with 13 bases between. CDR3 protein: CASSPPGGHRNTEAFF. In nucleotides, the CDR3 is TGTGCCAGCTCACCACCGGGGGGGCATAGAAACACTGAAGCTTTCTTT.

J is TRBJ1-2 and V is TRBV19; tentatively, D is TRBD1 (6 bases). Deletions cut 6 bases from V and 6 bases from J, with 20 bases between. This CDR3 has 15 residues. CDR1 and CDR2 from the germline V gene are LNHDA and SQIVND (reference sequence). CDR3 DNA: TGTGCCAGTAGCCATTGGGGGCAGGCGGTCCATGGCTACACCTTC. Its protein is CASSHWGQAVHGYTF.

The J gene is TRBJ1-2, the V gene TRBV4-1, with a possible D match to TRBD1 (6 bases). The V and J ends lost 2 bases and 8 bases respectively, with 15 bases between them. The CDR3 contains 14 residues. Germline V CDR1 and CDR2: MGHRA, YSYEKL. CDR3 nucleotide sequence: TGCGCCAGCAGCCAACCCGGGACATCTAAGGGCTACACCTTC. Translation: CASSQPGTSKGYTF.

This chain joins TRBV7-9 and TRBJ2-5, with D hard to call. This CDR3 comprises 12 residues. V was clipped by 6 bases and J by 2 bases, with 7 bases between them. CDR1 SEHNR and CDR2 FQNEAQ come from the germline V gene (reference sequence). This CDR3 is CASRAGQETQYF. The CDR3 region has the DNA TGTGCCAGCAGAGCAGGACAAGAGACCCAGTACTTC.

The V gene is TRBV24-1, the J gene TRBJ2-3, with TRBD1 identical over 7 bases. Germline V gives CDR1 KGHDR, CDR2 SFDVKD. V shed 3 bases and J 2 bases; nucleotides not matched to a gene: 4. The CDR3 has 15 residues. The CDR3 DNA reads as TGTGCCACCAGTGATCCGGGACAGCCCACAGATACGCAGTATTTT. Its protein product is CATSDPGQPTDTQYF.

This chain joins TRBV7-2 and TRBJ1-1; possibly TRBD1 for D (6 bases). Trimming removed 5 bases from V and 5 bases from J, with 12 bases in between. Germline assignment: CDR1 SGHTA and CDR2 FQGNSA. The CDR3 extends over 13 amino acids. The CDR3 protein is CASSQGRVTEAFF. The CDR3 DNA reads TGTGCCAGCAGCCAGGGGAGGGTAACTGAAGCTTTCTTT.